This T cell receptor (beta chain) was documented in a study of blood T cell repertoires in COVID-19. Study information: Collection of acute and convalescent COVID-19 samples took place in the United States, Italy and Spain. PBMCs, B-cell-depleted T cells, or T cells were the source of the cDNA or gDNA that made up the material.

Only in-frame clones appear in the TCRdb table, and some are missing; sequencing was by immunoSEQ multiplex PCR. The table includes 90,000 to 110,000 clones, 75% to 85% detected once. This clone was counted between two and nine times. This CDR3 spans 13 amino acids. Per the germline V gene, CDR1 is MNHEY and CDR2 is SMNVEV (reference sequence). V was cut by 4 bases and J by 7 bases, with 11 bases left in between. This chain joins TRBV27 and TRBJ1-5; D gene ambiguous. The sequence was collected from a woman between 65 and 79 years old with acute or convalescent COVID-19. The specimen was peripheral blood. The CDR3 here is CASSWARAQPQHF. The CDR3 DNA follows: TGTGCCAGCAGTTGGGCCAGAGCCCAGCCCCAGCATTTT.